This TCR beta chain derives from a study of tumor-infiltrating lymphocytes in primary liver carcinoma. The overall study: These were node-negative, non-metastatic T1-T3 tumors of roughly 4.2 to 10 cm. General study results and limits: Among the pair types, tumor region pairs showed more overlap than tumor-adjacent and tumor-blood pairs.

Without any cell sorting, about 18-31 mg of bulk tissue yielded co-extracted RNA and DNA. Each sampled tumor had five separate regions taken from it. Tumor samples each held over 90% viable tumor cells. Germline-derived CDR1 and CDR2 are SGHRS and YFSETQ. V trimming: 7 bases; J trimming: 4 bases; junction bases outside the gene matches: 9. CDR3 length: 14 residues. This clonotype has a count of ten or more. No antigen is known for it. From 500 ng of total RNA, TCR beta-specific cDNA was reverse-transcribed using a constant-region primer. What produced the TCR beta libraries was three nested multiplex PCR rounds using slightly modified ARM-PCR. Each of the first two PCR rounds ran roughly 9 cycles with TRBV1-TRBV30 forward and C-beta reverse primers. Via MiXCR, TCRdb re-called the multiplex PCR reads, giving one row per CDR3 protein. The sample includes approximately 110,000 distinct CDR3 sequences, around two thirds of them seen just once.

The chain employs TRBV5-1 and TRBJ2-3; 7 positions agree with TRBD1. The sequence derives from a woman in her sixties or seventies with primary liver carcinoma and hepatitis B virus infection. Sequencing was done on a sample of liver tumor tissue from sampling region 1. The subset was: tumor region T1, superior pole. The CDR3 is CASRRDRLPDTQYF. The CDR3 DNA reads TGCGCCAGCCGCCGGGACAGACTTCCAGATACGCAGTATTTT.